A single sample is the source of the 14 T cell receptor beta chains below, sequenced in a study of shared clonotypes between healthy human individuals. Profiled with immunoSEQ multiplex PCR; TCRdb holds only in-frame clones, not every one. The data show millions of clones, 93% seen once. Material for sequencing was naive CD4+ T cells from PBMCs. The subset denotes: CD45RA+ positively selected. Receptors originate from a young man in good health. Some clones in this sample may be carry-over from other donors' samples.

This chain uses TRBV18 with TRBJ1-1, with TRBD1 matching over 8 bases. This CDR3 has 13 amino acids. Germline-derived CDR1 and CDR2 are KGHSH and LQKENI. The J segment lost 4 bases and the V segment lost 5 bases, leaving 3 bases of the junction unmatched. CDR3 DNA: TGTGCCAGCTCAGGACAGGGTTCCACTGAAGCTTTCTTT. Amino acids: CASSGQGSTEAFF.

The gene calls are TRBV2 and TRBJ2-1; D unresolved. The CDR3 consists of 13 residues. From germline, CDR1 is SNHLY and CDR2 FYNNEI. Trimming shortened V by 10 bases and J by 0 bases, and 10 bases separated the two germline ends. CDR3: CANAQSSYNEQFF. As DNA, the CDR3 is TGTGCCAACGCACAGAGCTCCTACAATGAGCAGTTCTTC. Together with reference TRBV2 and TRBJ2-1, the CDR3 gives the full variable domain: EPEVTQTPSHQVTQMGQEVILRCVPISNHLYFYWYRQILGQKVEFLVSFYNNEISEKSEIFDDQFSVERPDGSNFTLKIRSTKLEDSAMYFCANAQSSYNEQFFGPGTRLTVL.

The CDR3 DNA is TGTGCCAGCAGCCAGGGACTAGCGGGAGCCTATGAGCAGTTCTTC. Translation gives CASSQGLAGAYEQFF. The chain carries TRBV11-1 and TRBJ2-1; 14 nucleotides line up with TRBD2. V dropped 5 bases and J dropped 8; count of bases not matched to a gene: 5. The germline CDR1 and CDR2 sequences are SGHAT and FQDESV (reference sequence). The CDR3 is 15 amino acids.

This sequence joins TRBV5-1 and TRBJ2-1; TRBD2 might be the D (5 bases). Deletions cut 0 bases from V and 6 bases from J, with 13 bases between. This CDR3 is 15 amino acids long. Germline CDR1 and CDR2: SGHRS and YFSETQ. The CDR3 sequence is CASSLAPVGVNEQFF. The CDR3 nucleotides read TGCGCCAGCAGCTTGGCGCCCGTGGGAGTCAATGAGCAGTTCTTC.

A single count supports this clone. The chain combines TRBV7-6 with TRBJ1-4, with 7 bases aligning to TRBD1. The junction had 8 bases not matched to a gene; V was cut back by 5 bases and J by 8 bases. Looked up from germline, CDR1 is SGHVS and CDR2 is FNYEAQ. This CDR3 is built from 14 residues. The CDR3 sequence: CASSRRQGNEKLFF. CDR3 bases: TGTGCCAGCAGCCGACGACAGGGAAACGAAAAACTGTTTTTT.

The rearrangement uses TRBV2 and TRBJ1-5; D is perhaps TRBD1 (6 bases). CDR3 size: 15 residues. Trimming removed 4 bases at V and 6 bases at J, with 16 bases between. CDR1 and CDR2 from the germline V gene are SNHLY and FYNNEI. CDR3 DNA sequence: TGTGCCAGCAGTGGAGATCAGGGGTTCGGTCAGCCCCAGCATTTT. Its protein is CASSGDQGFGQPQHF.

The CDR3, as DNA: TGTGCCAGCAGTTACAGGCGGGAGGATTACAATGAGCAGTTCTTC. Its protein is CASSYRREDYNEQFF. The V call is TRBV6-6, the J call TRBJ2-1; 8 bases fit TRBD2. Per germline, CDR1 MNHNY and CDR2 SVGAGI (reference sequence). The CDR3 is made up of 15 amino acids. V shed 2 bases, J shed 4 bases, and the junction held 4 bases outside the gene matches.

This chain uses TRBV4-2 with TRBJ2-7; tentatively, D is TRBD1 or TRBD2 (5 bases each). Trimming stripped 4 bases from V and 4 bases from J, with 17 bases between. Germline V gene lookup returns CDR1 LGHNA and CDR2 YNFKEQ. The CDR3 has 15 amino acids. CDR3: CASSPAGTPEYEQYF. CDR3 nucleotide sequence: TGTGCCAGCAGCCCCGCCGGGACCCCCGAGTACGAGCAGTACTTC.

This chain uses TRBV11-2 with TRBJ2-4; a weak D match, TRBD2 (6 bases). Trimming cost V 2 bases and J 9 bases, with 14 bases left between them. In germline, CDR1 is SGHAT, CDR2 FQNNGV. The CDR3 extends over 14 amino acids. The CDR3 bases are TGTGCCAGCAGCTTATCCGGGAGAACGGGCATTCAGTACTTC. Its protein product is CASSLSGRTGIQYF.

The J gene is TRBJ2-3, the V gene TRBV2; D is perhaps TRBD1 (6 bases). CDR3 length equals 14 residues. The germline V gene encodes CDR1 SNHLY and CDR2 FYNNEI. V was trimmed by 1 base and J by 3 bases, leaving 8 bases between them. The CDR3 coding sequence is TGTGCCAGCAGTGAAGACAGGGCGACAGATACGCAGTATTTT. Amino acids: CASSEDRATDTQYF.

CDR3 protein: CASSSEIGAKNIQYF. DNA for the CDR3: TGTGCCAGCAGTTCCGAGATAGGAGCCAAAAACATTCAGTACTTC. The V and J genes are TRBV28 and TRBJ2-4; D gene uncertain. This CDR3 is 15 amino acids long. The germline V and J ends were trimmed by 4 bases and 0 bases, with 10 bases remaining between them. Germline V gene data show CDR1 as MDHEN and CDR2 as SYDVKM.

The chain employs TRBV5-1 and TRBJ2-3; TRBD2 agrees at 11 bases. V trimming: 0 bases; J trimming: 4 bases; junction bases outside the gene matches: 10. Per germline, CDR1 SGHRS and CDR2 YFSETQ. The CDR3 extends over 18 amino acids. The CDR3 nucleotides are TGCGCCAGCAGCTTGGGGACCTTAGCGGGAGGGAATCCAGATACGCAGTATTTT. The encoded protein is CASSLGTLAGGNPDTQYF.

A single count supports this clone. The J gene is TRBJ1-5, the V gene TRBV7-9; no reliable D call. The CDR3 extends over 15 amino acids. V was cut by 2 bases and J by 3 bases, with 11 bases left in between. CDR1 is SEHNR, CDR2 FQNEAQ, per germline (reference sequence). The CDR3 loop reads CASSLYAGDNQPQHF. In nucleotides, the CDR3 is TGTGCCAGCAGCTTATACGCTGGAGACAATCAGCCCCAGCATTTT.

In nucleotides, the CDR3 is TGCACCAGCAGCCAAGATCTTCGAAGGGGGGTTCCATACACACCAGATACGCAGTATTTT. This codes for CTSSQDLRRGVPYTPDTQYF. The chain couples TRBV1 to TRBJ2-3. TRBV1 counts as a pseudogene. This CDR3 contains 20 residues.